These T cell receptor beta chains were read from a single sample in a study of cytomegalovirus exposure and HLA in healthy donors. Libraries were prepared by immunoSEQ multiplex PCR; TCRdb keeps only in-frame clonotypes and omits some of them. The profile shows roughly 290,000 clones, roughly 80% of them singletons. Sequencing was carried out using PBMCs. Source of these receptors: a girl under 10 years old in good health and CMV-seronegative. Both conserved end residues are trimmed from each CDR3.

j_call	v_call	cdr3_aa
TRBJ2-1	TRBV5-4	ASSLRGYNEQF
TRBJ1-3	TRBV7-8	ASRTGDSGNTIY
TRBJ2-3	TRBV21-1	ASSKRPDTQY
TRBJ2-5	TRBV2	ASRMGLAGQETQY
TRBJ2-7	TRBV29-1	SFRQGRTYEQY
TRBJ2-2	TRBV2	ASSRDSGTGELF
TRBJ2-1	TRBV9	ASSARTGGDLYNEQF
TRBJ1-2	TRBV5-6	ASSIGDSNYGYT
TRBJ1-5	TRBV2	ASGTADQPQH
TRBJ2-1	TRBV18	ASSPSLAGGNEQF
TRBJ2-1	TRBV28	AARLAEAYNEQF
TRBJ2-7	TRBV9	ASSVDRGAAIGEQY
TRBJ2-7	TRBV11-3	ASSLVGGYEQY
TRBJ1-2	TRBV28	ASSPPQGANYGYT
TRBJ2-3	TRBV9	ASSATSGGLYTQY
TRBJ2-7	TRBV25-1	ASSQGLAGVYEQY
TRBJ2-1	TRBV29-1	SARKWLAGEDEQF
TRBJ1-5	TRBV19	ASSEGRWNQPQH
TRBJ2-2	TRBV5-8	ASRGLAGGLNTGELF
TRBJ1-2	TRBV28	ASSQELGQGAPGYT
TRBJ1-5	TRBV18	ASSGTGDGNQPQH
TRBJ1-1	TRBV27	ASSLLGGLGTEAF
TRBJ2-7	TRBV5-5	ASSLAGLGGTLSFYEQY
TRBJ2-1	TRBV7-6	ASTQLAETYNEQF
TRBJ2-1	TRBV20-1	SAPSLDEQF
TRBJ2-2	TRBV9	ASSAHSGANTGELF
TRBJ1-6	TRBV19	ASSGDRGRNSPLH
TRBJ1-2	TRBV7-9	ASSLEIQDGYT
TRBJ1-1	TRBV7-3	ASSLGRVVTEAF
TRBJ2-1	TRBV29-1	SVDLSSGGLDEQF
TRBJ1-1	TRBV5-1	ASSLGGQGWDTEAF
TRBJ2-7	TRBV19	ASKRGTGSYEQY
TRBJ2-3	TRBV19	ASSMEDRGTADTQY
TRBJ2-3	TRBV11-2	ASSLVGDTDTQY
TRBJ2-7	TRBV25-1	ASSLAGLQGEY
TRBJ1-4	TRBV9	ASSEGAGYGEKLF
TRBJ1-4	TRBV18	ASSYRAGQGGEKLF
TRBJ2-1	TRBV18	ASSPLAGGRGNEQF
TRBJ2-1	TRBV13	ASRSDHNEQF
TRBJ2-6	TRBV7-9	ASSLNRGPGANVLT
TRBJ2-5	TRBV30	AWSVETSGRSQETQY
TRBJ1-5	TRBV4-2	ASSQPIGQGSNQPQH
TRBJ2-2	TRBV10-3	AISESQGIGTGELF
TRBJ2-3	TRBV14	ASSHSGDTQY
TRBJ2-5	TRBV10-1	ASSESSGQETQY
TRBJ1-1	TRBV18	ASSSQGANTEAF
TRBJ2-5	TRBV30	AWSVLPETQY